The rows below give T cell receptor beta chains drawn from one sample of a study of blood T cell repertoires in COVID-19. Sequencing was performed with immunoSEQ multiplex PCR; in TCRdb, only in-frame clones are kept and a portion is missing. The sample has about 160,000 clones, 83% seen once; the top ten hold 3.5% to 4%. Sequences were obtained from PBMCs or T cells enriched from blood (not recorded which). The receptors here all came from a woman aged 45-65 years in a cohort exposed to, infected with or recovered from COVID-19 (not recorded which). CDR3s leave out the opening cysteine and the closing phenylalanine or tryptophan.

TRBJ2-7 TRBV28 ASSPQRGGSYEQY
TRBJ1-1 TRBV5-1 ASSLVPGMNTEAF
TRBJ2-2 TRBV5-1 ASSIQGFANTGELF
TRBJ2-3 TRBV19 ASSSGQISSSTDTQY
TRBJ1-5 TRBV3-1/TRBV3-2 ASSQSVSNQPQH
TRBJ1-5 TRBV7-2 ASSATGYNQPQH
TRBJ1-5 TRBV19 ASSLGVQPQH
TRBJ2-1 TRBV7-7 ASSLDASSYNEQF
TRBJ2-1 TRBV15 ATSRDRGREVVNEQF
TRBJ2-1 TRBV7-3 ASSSEGGSSGKLF
TRBJ1-6 TRBV6-5 ASSGQQYNSPLH
TRBJ2-1 TRBV19 AARGGANSYNEQF
TRBJ1-6 TRBV9 ASSGSSLGTGNYSPLH
TRBJ1-1 TRBV30 AWSEQATIF
TRBJ2-1 TRBV20-1 SAATTSVEF
TRBJ2-1 TRBV19 ASSILSGINNEQF
TRBJ2-7 TRBV5-1 ASSLRQGAINEQY
TRBJ1-2 TRBV24-1 ATSERDRANYGYT
TRBJ2-1 TRBV2 ASSERQGNLHNEQF
TRBJ1-4 TRBV4-1 ASSLTSGEKLF
TRBJ1-2 TRBV6-5 ASSYYAGNYGYT
TRBJ1-2 TRBV5-5 ASRILVGDYGYT
TRBJ2-7 TRBV29-1 SVDGGLAGGPGEQY
TRBJ1-1 TRBV14 ASSQLTGGFGNTEAF
TRBJ2-1 TRBV14 ASSRVAGGSYNEQF
TRBJ1-2 TRBV5-1 ASSLEQGTYGYT
TRBJ2-3 TRBV4-1 ASSQDLSGSTDTQY
TRBJ2-7 TRBV11-1 ASSLGTDSYEQY
TRBJ1-4 TRBV28 ASSFIRGSLRKLF
TRBJ2-5 TRBV9 ASSVGPARGQETQY
TRBJ1-5 TRBV2 ASSDFTGGNQPQH
TRBJ2-1 TRBV28 ASSSRHEQF
TRBJ2-2 TRBV5-1 ASSLGGGSTGELF
TRBJ2-1 TRBV5-6 ASSTRTSNEQF
TRBJ1-2 TRBV7-2 ASSLEPGNYGYT
TRBJ2-5 TRBV28 ASSLMTSGYQETQY
TRBJ2-2 TRBV3-1/TRBV3-2 ASSQTLPRGAANTGELF
TRBJ2-7 TRBV30 AWTAGTTYEQY
TRBJ2-2 TRBV7-3 ASSSKNTGELF
TRBJ2-4 TRBV15 ATSRDPGQGAREAKNIQY
TRBJ1-1 TRBV29-1 SVEKGGNTEAF
TRBJ1-6 TRBV6-1 ASSETPKQGTRSPLH
TRBJ2-7 TRBV9 ASSVGLGSYEQY
TRBJ2-1 TRBV18 ASSPLTGFTSGNYNEQF
TRBJ2-3 TRBV28 ASSPPSTDTQY
TRBJ2-1 TRBV7-9 ASSGLAGRNEQF
TRBJ1-3 TRBV4-3 ASSQDQGYTIY
TRBJ2-7 TRBV25-1 ASSVDRGLEQY
TRBJ2-1 TRBV2 ASDSGRSNEQF
TRBJ1-6 TRBV7-2 ASSLGDRGLLKPPLH
TRBJ2-1 TRBV29-1 SGEGGLPYNEQF
TRBJ1-4 TRBV9 ASSAQGQGLNEKLF